This entry concerns a single T cell receptor (beta chain). The sample belongs to a study of cytomegalovirus exposure and HLA in healthy donors. The V segment lost 4 bases and the J segment 2 bases; nucleotides outside the gene matches: 5. Germline-derived CDR1 and CDR2 are SQVTM and ANQGSEA. This CDR3 region has 14 residues. The PCR had 60 Vbeta and 13 Jbeta primers. Repertoires were generated with immunoSEQ multiplex PCR, while TCRdb's copy carries only in-frame clones and drops some. This repertoire comprises tens of thousands of clones; its ten largest clones make up less than 5.5%. The J gene is TRBJ2-1, the V gene TRBV29-1; 7 bases fit TRBD1. The receptor was derived from a middle-aged woman in good health and CMV-seropositive. Sequenced sample: PBMCs. The CDR3 protein is CSVVRQGAYNEQFF. The CDR3 DNA reads TGCAGCGTTGTGCGGCAGGGGGCCTACAATGAGCAGTTCTTC.